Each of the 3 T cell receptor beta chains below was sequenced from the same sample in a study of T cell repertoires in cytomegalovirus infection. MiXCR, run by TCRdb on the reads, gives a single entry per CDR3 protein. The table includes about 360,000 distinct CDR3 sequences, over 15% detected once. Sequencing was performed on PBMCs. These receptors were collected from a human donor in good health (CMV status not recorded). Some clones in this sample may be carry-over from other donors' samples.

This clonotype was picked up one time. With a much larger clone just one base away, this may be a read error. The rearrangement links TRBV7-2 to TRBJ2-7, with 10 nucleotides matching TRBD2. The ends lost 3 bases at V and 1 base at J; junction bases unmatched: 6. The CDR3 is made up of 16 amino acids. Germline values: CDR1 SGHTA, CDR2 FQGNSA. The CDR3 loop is CASSFGLAVGSYEQYF. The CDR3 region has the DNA TGTGCCAGCAGCTTCGGACTAGCGGTGGGTTCCTACGAGCAGTACTTC.

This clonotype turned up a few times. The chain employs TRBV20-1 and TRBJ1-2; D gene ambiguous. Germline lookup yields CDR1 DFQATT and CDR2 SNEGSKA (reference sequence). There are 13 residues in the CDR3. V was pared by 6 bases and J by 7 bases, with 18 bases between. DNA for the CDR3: TGCAGTGCGAGCAAGGTCCTTCGTGGTGGCTACACCTTC. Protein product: CSASKVLRGGYTF.

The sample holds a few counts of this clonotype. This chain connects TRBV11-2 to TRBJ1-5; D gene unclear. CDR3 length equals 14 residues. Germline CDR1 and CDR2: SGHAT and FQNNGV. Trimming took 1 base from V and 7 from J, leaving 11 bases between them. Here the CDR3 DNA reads TGTGCCAGCAGCTTAGGAGACCTTGGGCAGCCCCAGCATTTT. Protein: CASSLGDLGQPQHF.